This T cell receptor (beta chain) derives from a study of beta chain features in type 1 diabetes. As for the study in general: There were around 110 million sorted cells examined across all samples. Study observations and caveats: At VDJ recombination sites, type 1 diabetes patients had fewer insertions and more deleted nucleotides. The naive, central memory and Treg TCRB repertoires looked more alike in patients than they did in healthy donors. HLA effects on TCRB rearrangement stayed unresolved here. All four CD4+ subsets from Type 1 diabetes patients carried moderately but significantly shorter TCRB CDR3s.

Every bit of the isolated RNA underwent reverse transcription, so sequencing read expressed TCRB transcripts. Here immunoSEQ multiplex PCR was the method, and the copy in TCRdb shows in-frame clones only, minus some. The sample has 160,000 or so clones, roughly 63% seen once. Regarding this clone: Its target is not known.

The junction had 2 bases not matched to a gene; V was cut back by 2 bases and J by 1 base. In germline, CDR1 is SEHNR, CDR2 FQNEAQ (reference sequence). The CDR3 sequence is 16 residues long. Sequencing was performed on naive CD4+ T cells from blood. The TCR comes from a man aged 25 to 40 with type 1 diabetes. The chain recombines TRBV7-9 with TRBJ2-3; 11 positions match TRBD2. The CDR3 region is CASSLPLAGGTDTQYF. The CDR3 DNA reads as TGTGCCAGCAGCTTACCACTAGCGGGGGGCACAGATACGCAGTATTTT.